The following is a T cell receptor beta chain sequence with its context. Its antigen is unknown. Clones were read by immunoSEQ multiplex PCR, and TCRdb kept only the in-frame ones, dropping some. This table has more than 90,000 clones, 85% to 95% appearing once. This entry belongs to a study of Tregs in tolerant kidney transplant recipients. Study-wide points: Findings come from small patient numbers and require larger validation.

The CDR3 length is 13 residues. Germline CDR1 MNHEY, CDR2 SVGAGI. V lost 5 bases to trimming and J lost 7 bases, with 9 bases between them. The sequenced sample was CD4+ T cells from blood. The source of this sequence is a human donor in good health. The chain employs TRBV6-5 and TRBJ2-6; D gene unclear. The CDR3 DNA sequence: TGTGCCAGCAGTGAACCTCCTGCCAACGTCCTGACTTTC. The encoded protein is CASSEPPANVLTF.